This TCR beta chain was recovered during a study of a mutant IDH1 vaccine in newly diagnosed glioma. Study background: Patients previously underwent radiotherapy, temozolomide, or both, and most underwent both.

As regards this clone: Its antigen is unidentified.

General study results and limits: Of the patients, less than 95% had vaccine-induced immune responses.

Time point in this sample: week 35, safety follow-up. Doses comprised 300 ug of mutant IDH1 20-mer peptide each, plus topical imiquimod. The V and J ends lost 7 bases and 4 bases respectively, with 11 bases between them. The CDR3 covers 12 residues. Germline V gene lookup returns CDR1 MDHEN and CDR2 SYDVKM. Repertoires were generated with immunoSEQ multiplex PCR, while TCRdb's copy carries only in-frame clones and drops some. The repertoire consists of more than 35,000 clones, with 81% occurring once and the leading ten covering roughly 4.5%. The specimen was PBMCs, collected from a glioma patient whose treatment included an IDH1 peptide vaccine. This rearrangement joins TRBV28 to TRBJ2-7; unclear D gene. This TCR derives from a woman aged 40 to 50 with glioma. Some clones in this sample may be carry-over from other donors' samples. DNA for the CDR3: TGTGCCAGCACCCACAGCCTGTACGAGCAGTACTTC. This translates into CASTHSLYEQYF.